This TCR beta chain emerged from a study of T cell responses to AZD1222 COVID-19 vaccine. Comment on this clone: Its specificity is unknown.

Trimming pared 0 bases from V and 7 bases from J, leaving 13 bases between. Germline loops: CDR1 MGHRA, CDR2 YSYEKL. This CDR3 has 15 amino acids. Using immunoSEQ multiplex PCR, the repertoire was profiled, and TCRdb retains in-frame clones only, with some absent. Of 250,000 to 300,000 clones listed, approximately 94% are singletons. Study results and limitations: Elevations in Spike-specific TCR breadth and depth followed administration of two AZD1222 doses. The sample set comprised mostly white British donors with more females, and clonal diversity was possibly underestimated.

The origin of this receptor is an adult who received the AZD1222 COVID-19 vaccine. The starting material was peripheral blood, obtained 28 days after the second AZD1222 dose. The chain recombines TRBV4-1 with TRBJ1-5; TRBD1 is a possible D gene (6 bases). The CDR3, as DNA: TGCGCCAGCAGCCAAGATGGCAGGGGAGAACAGCCCCAGCATTTT. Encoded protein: CASSQDGRGEQPQHF.